Below, 31 T cell receptor beta chains from the same sample are listed, as sequenced in a study of T cell responses to AZD1222 COVID-19 vaccine. The data were produced by immunoSEQ multiplex PCR, yet TCRdb's version contains in-frame clones alone and is incomplete. In the table there are about 92,000 clones, approximately 90% of which are singletons. The material was peripheral blood, obtained on day 0 of AZD1222 vaccination. These receptors were obtained from an adult in good health.

This chain joins TRBV5-8 and TRBJ2-1; maybe TRBD2 (6 bases). Trimming left V 1 base short and J 5 bases short, with 10 bases between. The CDR3 runs to 14 residues. The germline gives CDR1 SGHTS, CDR2 YDEGEE. CDR3 DNA: TGTGCCAGCAGCTTGAGGGACTTCAACAATGAGCAGTTCTTC. Translating it yields CASSLRDFNNEQFF.

This clone showed up just once. The chain links TRBV10-1 to TRBJ2-7; 7 bases agree with TRBD1. The CDR3 is made up of 13 amino acids. CDR1 WNHNN and CDR2 SYGVQD come from the germline V gene (reference sequence). Trimming took 3 bases from V and 2 from J; bases not matched to a gene: 1. Written as DNA, the CDR3 is TGCGCCAGCAGTGATCAGGGGGCCTACGAGCAGTACTTC. As protein: CASSDQGAYEQYF.

The V gene is TRBV9, the J gene TRBJ1-3; tentative D call: TRBD1 (6 bases). Germline-derived CDR1 and CDR2 are SGDLS and YYNGEE. The germline V and J ends were trimmed by 0 bases and 0 bases, with 10 bases remaining between them. The CDR3 length is 16 residues. CDR3 sequence: CASSVVGGRSGNTIYF. DNA for the CDR3: TGTGCCAGCAGCGTAGTCGGGGGCCGCTCTGGAAACACCATATATTTT. The full variable domain, with the rest looked up from reference TRBV9 and TRBJ1-3, is DSGVTQTPKHLITATGQRVTLRCSPRSGDLSVYWYQQSLDQGLQFLIQYYNGEERAKGNILERFSAQQFPDLHSELNLSSLELGDSALYFCASSVVGGRSGNTIYFGEGSWLTVV.

The V and J genes are TRBV11-2 and TRBJ2-1, with 7 bases identical to TRBD2. The V and J ends lost 3 bases and 4 bases, in that order; junction bases with no gene match: 6. Germline assignment: CDR1 SGHAT and CDR2 FQNNGV. The CDR3 is 15 amino acids. This CDR3 is CASSLLRGLYNEQFF. DNA of the CDR3: TGTGCCAGCAGCTTGCTGAGGGGACTATACAATGAGCAGTTCTTC.

The J gene is TRBJ2-2, the V gene TRBV27; D is perhaps TRBD2 (6 bases). V lost 7 bases to trimming and J lost 0 bases, with 12 bases between them. Germline CDR1 is MNHEY and CDR2 is SMNVEV (reference sequence). CDR3 length: 15 amino acids. CDR3 residues: CASTLGGSNTGELFF. CDR3 nucleotides: TGTGCCAGCACCCTGGGGGGATCGAACACCGGGGAGCTGTTTTTT.

This chain joins TRBV27 and TRBJ2-2; possibly TRBD2 for D (7 bases). V was trimmed by 6 bases and J by 2 bases, leaving 13 bases between them. The V gene's germline CDR1 is MNHEY and CDR2 SMNVEV (reference sequence). CDR3 size: 15 residues. CDR3 sequence (DNA): TGTGCCAGCAGCTGGGGGGGCCCAAACACCGGGGAGCTGTTTTTT. Protein product: CASSWGGPNTGELFF.

The V and J genes are TRBV7-8 and TRBJ2-1; 11 bases line up with TRBD2. Germline assignment: CDR1 SGHVS and CDR2 FQNEAQ. V shed 1 base and J 11 bases; nucleotides not matched to a gene: 4. CDR3 length equals 14 residues. The DNA for the CDR3 is TGTGCCAGCAGCTTAGGACTAGCGGGGTGGCAGCAGTTCTTC. It is translated as CASSLGLAGWQQFF.

The rearrangement uses TRBV5-4 and TRBJ1-1, with 11 bases identical to TRBD1. This CDR3 is built from 15 residues. The V gene's germline CDR1 is SGHNT and CDR2 YYREEE (reference sequence). V lost 4 bases and J lost 4; bases outside the gene matches: 6. CDR3 nucleotide sequence: TGTGCCAGCAGCCGTCCGGGACAGGGGGTCACTGAAGCTTTCTTT. Translation: CASSRPGQGVTEAFF.

The CDR3 here is CASSAGLAASNEQFF. The CDR3, as DNA: TGTGCCAGCAGCGCGGGACTAGCCGCGTCAAATGAGCAGTTCTTC. V gene TRBV11-1 combines with J gene TRBJ2-1; TRBD2 agrees at 9 bases. Germline CDR1 SGHAT, CDR2 FQDESV (reference sequence). The CDR3 totals 15 residues. Trimming took 5 bases from V and 7 from J; bases not matched to a gene: 9.

CDR3 sequence (DNA): TGTGCCAGCAGCTACCTAGCGGGAGGACCTACTTCCTACAATGAGCAGTTCTTC. This gives the protein CASSYLAGGPTSYNEQFF. The rearrangement links TRBV27 to TRBJ2-1; 11 bases line up with TRBD2. The V gene end was trimmed by 6 bases and the J gene end by 1 base; junction bases not matched to a gene: 11. Germline V gene lookup returns CDR1 MNHEY and CDR2 SMNVEV (reference sequence). The CDR3 has 18 residues.

The chain carries TRBV6-5 and TRBJ1-5; the D gene is possibly TRBD1 (6 bases). The V gene's germline CDR1 is MNHEY and CDR2 SVGAGI. V gave up 6 bases and J gave up 4 bases, with 13 bases separating them. This CDR3 region has 14 residues. CDR3 nucleotides: TGTGCCAGCAGGGGGCCAGGGGATAATCAGCCCCAGCATTTT. This translates into CASRGPGDNQPQHF.

This chain joins TRBV11-2 and TRBJ2-3; D not resolved. Germline V CDR1 and CDR2: SGHAT, FQNNGV. The V end was cut by 1 base, the J end by 6 bases, with 8 bases between. The CDR3 is made up of 13 amino acids. The chain's CDR3 is CASSLAPLDTQYF. The CDR3, as DNA: TGTGCCAGCAGCTTAGCCCCTCTCGATACGCAGTATTTT.

This sequence joins TRBV11-3 and TRBJ2-1; D remains unclear. The V gene's germline CDR1 is SGHNT and CDR2 YENEEA. The CDR3 spans 13 residues. V lost 0 bases and J lost 7, with 7 bases in between. The CDR3 reads CASSLEGSNEQFF. Here the CDR3 DNA reads TGTGCCAGCAGCTTAGAAGGTTCGAATGAGCAGTTCTTC.

The table lists this clone with a few counts. V and J are TRBV28 and TRBJ2-3; 7 bases fit TRBD1. Unmatched junction bases numbered 6, after V lost 3 bases and J lost 3 bases. The CDR3 is 15 amino acids. Per the germline V gene, CDR1 is MDHEN and CDR2 is SYDVKM. CDR3 coding DNA: TGTGCCAGCAGTTTCTGGGCAGGGGGTACAGATACGCAGTATTTT. As protein: CASSFWAGGTDTQYF.

This clone was detected only a few times. The same CDR3 is also encoded by other DNA sequences in this sample. This chain connects TRBV11-2 to TRBJ1-2, with D perhaps TRBD1 (5 bases). The germline CDR1 and CDR2 sequences are SGHAT and FQNNGV. CDR3 size: 12 residues. Trimming cost V 5 bases and J 7 bases, with 11 bases left between them. DNA for the CDR3: TGTGCCAGCAGCCTCTCGGGGGGTGGCTACACCTTC. It yields the protein CASSLSGGGYTF.

The rearrangement uses TRBV21-1 and TRBJ1-3. TRBV21-1 is marked as a pseudogene. The CDR3 has 18 residues. CDR3 loop: CASSLPGRRPSTGNTIYF. DNA for the CDR3: TGTGCCAGCAGTCTCCCGGGACGGCGCCCTTCGACGGGAAACACCATATATTTT.

The chain uses TRBV29-1 and TRBJ2-3, with TRBD2 as a possible D gene (6 bases). Per the germline V gene, CDR1 is SQVTM and CDR2 is ANQGSEA. The CDR3 length is 14 residues. The V end lost 7 bases, the J end lost 0 bases, and 14 bases lay between the germline ends. The CDR3 nucleotides read TGCAGCGCTGCCGGGGGTCTTAGCACAGATACGCAGTATTTT. Protein product: CSAAGGLSTDTQYF.

The gene calls are TRBV13 and TRBJ2-7; the match to TRBD1 covers 9 bases. V shed 2 bases and J 4 bases; nucleotides not matched to a gene: 9. Looked up from germline, CDR1 is PRHDT and CDR2 is FYEKMQ (reference sequence). The CDR3 has 16 residues. CDR3 residues: CASSLLPGQGLYEQYF. CDR3 sequence (DNA): TGTGCCAGCAGCTTACTCCCGGGACAGGGACTGTACGAGCAGTACTTC.

The V call is TRBV27, the J call TRBJ1-2, with D maybe TRBD1 (6 bases). The V gene's germline CDR1 is MNHEY and CDR2 SMNVEV (reference sequence). The CDR3 sequence is 14 residues long. V lost 5 bases to trimming and J lost 4 bases, with 14 bases between them. CDR3 protein: CASSPRADSYGYTF. As DNA, the CDR3 is TGTGCCAGCAGTCCCCGTGCGGACAGCTATGGCTACACCTTC.

The CDR3, as DNA: TGTGCCAGCAGCTTTCTAACGGCGGGGCTATACAATGAGCAGTTCTTC. It translates to CASSFLTAGLYNEQFF. V and J are TRBV13 and TRBJ2-1; TRBD2 might be the D (6 bases). The V gene's germline CDR1 is PRHDT and CDR2 FYEKMQ (reference sequence). CDR3 length: 16 residues. The germline V and J ends were trimmed by 3 bases and 4 bases, with 16 bases remaining between them.

This chain connects TRBV5-6 to TRBJ2-7; no firm D call. This CDR3 is built from 15 residues. V was pared by 6 bases and J by 0 bases, with 16 bases between. Germline CDR1 is SGHDT and CDR2 is YYEEEE. The chain's CDR3 is CASTIYGQTSYEQYF. In DNA, the CDR3 is TGTGCCAGCACCATATACGGGCAAACCTCCTACGAGCAGTACTTC.

V gene TRBV2 combines with J gene TRBJ2-2; 9 bases fit TRBD1. The germline CDR1 and CDR2 sequences are SNHLY and FYNNEI. The length of the CDR3 is 15 residues. Trimming took 9 bases from V and 4 from J; bases not matched to a gene: 9. CDR3 region: CARNTGTGSTGELFF. As DNA, the CDR3 is TGTGCCAGAAATACCGGGACAGGGTCCACCGGGGAGCTGTTTTTT.

V is TRBV27 and J is TRBJ2-7, with D hard to call. V shed 10 bases and J shed 5 bases, with 18 bases lying between them. Germline CDR1 and CDR2: MNHEY and SMNVEV (reference sequence). The CDR3 runs to 13 residues. The CDR3 region is CATHLFRVHEQYF. The CDR3 DNA is TGTGCCACCCATTTATTTCGGGTCCACGAGCAGTACTTC.

The J gene is TRBJ1-5, the V gene TRBV4-1; D not certain. Per germline, CDR1 MGHRA and CDR2 YSYEKL. Trimming took off 0 bases at V and 3 bases at J, with 9 bases between the two ends. This CDR3 has 15 amino acids. The CDR3 sequence: CASSQDWPHNQPQHF. CDR3 sequence (DNA): TGCGCCAGCAGCCAAGATTGGCCCCACAATCAGCCCCAGCATTTT.

This clone turned up a few times. This chain links TRBV9 with TRBJ2-7; D is uncertain. The CDR3 is 14 amino acids. Germline CDR1 and CDR2: SGDLS and YYNGEE. Between the trimmed V and J ends, which lost 4 bases and 1 base, there was a span of 12 bases. CDR3 residues: CASSTRFESYEQYF. For the CDR3, the DNA is TGTGCCAGCAGCACCCGCTTCGAATCCTACGAGCAGTACTTC.

The genes are TRBV3-1 (or the pseudogene TRBV3-2) and TRBJ1-1; D call uncertain. Per the germline V gene, CDR1 is LGHDT and CDR2 is YNNKEL (reference sequence). This CDR3 region has 14 residues. V was pared by 4 bases and J by 1 base, with 10 bases between. CDR3: CASSPVPANTEAFF. The DNA of the CDR3 is TGTGCCAGCAGCCCTGTTCCCGCGAACACTGAAGCTTTCTTT.

The chain uses TRBV5-1 and TRBJ2-1, with D perhaps TRBD1 (6 bases). CDR3 length: 15 amino acids. Germline CDR1 and CDR2: SGHRS and YFSETQ. V shed 2 bases and J shed 4 bases, with 13 bases lying between them. The CDR3 bases are TGCGCCAGCAGCTTACGGGACAAACCTTACAATGAGCAGTTCTTC. Protein: CASSLRDKPYNEQFF.

CDR3 in amino acids: CASSLDLGRGYEQYF. The CDR3 coding sequence is TGTGCCAGCAGCTTGGACCTGGGGCGGGGATACGAGCAGTACTTC. The gene calls are TRBV5-4 and TRBJ2-7, with D possibly TRBD2 on 6 matching bases. This CDR3 spans 15 amino acids. Trimming stripped 0 bases from V and 4 bases from J, with 14 bases between. Germline CDR1 reads SGHNT; CDR2 reads YYREEE (reference sequence).

This clone was detected only once. V usage is TRBV19 and J usage is TRBJ2-2; a weak D match, TRBD2 (6 bases). The CDR3 extends over 14 amino acids. CDR1 is LNHDA and CDR2 is SQIVND in the germline V gene (reference sequence). Trimming took off 9 bases at V and 0 bases at J, with 11 bases between the two ends. The CDR3 reads CASRWGANTGELFF. The CDR3 bases are TGTGCCAGCCGTTGGGGGGCGAACACCGGGGAGCTGTTTTTT.

The table lists this clone with a few counts. The J gene is TRBJ2-2, the V gene TRBV21-1; TRBD2 is the table's D call and was not checked against the DNA. TRBV21-1 is a documented pseudogene. CDR3 length: 16 amino acids. The CDR3 sequence is CASSKVGSPNTGELFF. CDR3 in DNA: TGTGCCAGCAGCAAAGTTGGTAGCCCTAACACCGGGGAGCTGTTTTTT.

This sequence joins TRBV4-1 and TRBJ2-7; 10 nucleotides align to TRBD2. Germline V gene sequence: CDR1 MGHRA, CDR2 YSYEKL. CDR3 length equals 16 residues. Trimming cost V 0 bases and J 1 base; bases outside gene matches: 3. The CDR3 nucleotides are TGCGCCAGCAGCCAAGATTGGACTAGCGGTTCCTACGAGCAGTACTTC. Translation gives CASSQDWTSGSYEQYF.